Shown below are 11 T cell receptor beta chains from a single sample sequenced in a study of patients and donors after allogeneic stem cell transplantation. TCRdb processed the RT-PCR reads anew with MiXCR; each CDR3 protein has one entry. The sample has over 400,000 distinct CDR3 sequences; roughly 16% are singletons. The sequencing input was blood, either unsorted or a sorted T cell fraction (not recorded which). These receptors came from a human donor who was either an allogeneic HSCT recipient or a stem cell or donor lymphocyte infusion donor (not recorded which). It is not recorded whose cells these are; they may come from a transplant donor.

This clonotype was seen a handful of times. The chain has TRBV20-1 and TRBJ1-3, with a possible D match to TRBD1 (5 bases). V dropped 6 bases and J dropped 3 bases, with 15 bases sitting between them. Germline-derived CDR1 and CDR2 are DFQATT and SNEGSKA (reference sequence). The CDR3 consists of 14 residues. CDR3 DNA: TGCAGTGCCAAACGAGCAGGGAGTGGAAACACCATATATTTT. Translating it yields CSAKRAGSGNTIYF.

This chain joins TRBV30 and TRBJ2-1; D is undetermined. The CDR3 is 13 amino acids. V was cut by 0 bases and J by 1 base, with 4 bases left in between. Germline-derived CDR1 and CDR2 are GTSNPN and SVGIG (reference sequence). The CDR3 sequence: CAWSVRSYNEQFF. The DNA of the CDR3 is TGTGCCTGGAGTGTACGTTCCTACAATGAGCAGTTCTTC.

This chain uses TRBV2 with TRBJ1-1, with 9 bases lining up with TRBD1. The CDR3 length is 13 residues. V shed 7 bases and J 5 bases; nucleotides not matched to a gene: 5. Germline V gives CDR1 SNHLY, CDR2 FYNNEI. The CDR3 protein is CASKGQGGTEAFF. The CDR3 nucleotides are TGTGCCAGCAAGGGACAGGGTGGAACTGAAGCTTTCTTT.

The J gene is TRBJ1-1, the V gene TRBV5-1; the match to TRBD1 covers 7 bases. The CDR3 loop spans 14 amino acids. The V and J ends lost 2 bases and 5 bases, in that order; junction bases with no gene match: 6. CDR1 and CDR2 from the germline V gene are SGHRS and YFSETQ. In DNA form, the CDR3 reads TGCGCCAGCAGCTTCGGGCAGGGGGTGACTGAAGCTTTCTTT. Protein: CASSFGQGVTEAFF.

This clonotype was detected many times. V gene TRBV4-2 combines with J gene TRBJ1-2; no clear D. CDR1 LGHNA and CDR2 YNFKEQ come from the germline V gene. This CDR3 comprises 14 residues. Trimming cost V 1 base and J 12 bases, with 18 bases left between them. For the CDR3, the DNA is TGTGCCAGCAGCCAAGTCCCGGTCGAGGTGCCTCACACCTTC. It codes for CASSQVPVEVPHTF.

In its sample, this clonotype was seen a few times. The gene calls are TRBV18 and TRBJ1-1, with 9 bases that match TRBD1. The CDR3 contains 15 residues. J lost 7 bases, V lost 4 bases, and 10 bases had no gene match. Germline values: CDR1 KGHSH, CDR2 LQKENI. CDR3 protein: CASSRPTGGYGEAFF. For the CDR3, the DNA is TGTGCCAGCTCACGACCTACAGGGGGCTACGGTGAAGCTTTCTTT.

The chain couples TRBV5-6 to TRBJ2-3; 12 bases match TRBD2. The V and J ends lost 4 bases and 2 bases, in that order; junction bases with no gene match: 14. The CDR3 runs to 19 residues. Germline values: CDR1 SGHDT, CDR2 YYEEEE. The CDR3: CASSEGLAGLPQITDTQYF. The CDR3, as DNA: TGTGCCAGCAGCGAAGGACTAGCGGGGTTACCTCAGATCACAGATACGCAGTATTTT.

This clonotype was recorded many times. DNA for the CDR3: TGCAGCGTTGAAGATCAAGGTCGTGGAAACACCATATATTTT. Residues: CSVEDQGRGNTIYF. The chain combines TRBV29-1 with TRBJ1-3; D is unclear. The CDR3 length is 14 residues. The germline gives CDR1 SQVTM, CDR2 ANQGSEA. V was shortened by 0 bases and J by 3 bases, with 9 bases between the two germline ends.

This clonotype has only a few counts. This chain connects TRBV4-3 to TRBJ1-2; 7 bases line up with TRBD1. The CDR3 sequence is 14 residues long. Germline loops: CDR1 LGHNA, CDR2 YSLEER. The J segment lost 7 bases and the V segment lost 1 base, leaving 6 bases of the junction unmatched. The CDR3 loop reads CASSQGQGESGYTF. The CDR3 DNA reads TGCGCCAGCAGCCAAGGACAGGGTGAGAGTGGCTACACCTTC.

This clonotype showed up many times. The rearrangement links TRBV6-5 to TRBJ2-3; no clear D. V was clipped by 1 base and J by 0 bases, with 14 bases between them. This CDR3 spans 17 amino acids. Germline CDR1 MNHEY, CDR2 SVGAGI. The DNA for the CDR3 is TGTGCCAGCAGTTACTGGCTGGCGCCTACTAGCACAGATACGCAGTATTTT. This gives the protein CASSYWLAPTSTDTQYF.

Details on this clonotype: A junction boundary mismatches the germline segment, possibly from a read error. This chain links TRBV7-7 with TRBJ2-3; D unclear. The CDR3 extends over 14 amino acids. Germline V gene sequence: CDR1 SSHAT, CDR2 FNYEAQ (reference sequence). The CDR3 DNA reads TGTGCTAGCAGCTCCAGACTCTCCACAGATACGCAGTATTTT. Its translation: CASSSRLSTDTQYF.